This passage covers 32 T cell receptor beta chains from one sample sequenced in a study of shared T cell receptors in the human thymus. Measured with immunoSEQ multiplex PCR; TCRdb has only the in-frame clones, and not every one. Of 640,000 or so clones in the sample, around 87% were seen once. The data also belong to a second study, concerning human thymus T cells.

The material sequenced was thymocytes. These TCRs come from a boy in the first two years of life with a congenital heart defect.

This clone was picked up a small number of times. The rearrangement joins TRBV4-3 to TRBJ2-7, with 12 bases fitting TRBD1. The V gene's germline CDR1 is LGHNA and CDR2 YSLEER. The V segment lost 2 bases and the J segment 8 bases; nucleotides outside the gene matches: 10. This CDR3 is built from 16 residues. For the CDR3, the DNA is TGCGCCAGCAGCCAACTTCCGGGACAGGGGGCCCTGAAGCAGTACTTC. As protein: CASSQLPGQGALKQYF.

The chain recombines TRBV19 with TRBJ1-1; D remains unclear. The germline V and J ends were trimmed by 9 bases and 5 bases, with 22 bases remaining between them. CDR1 and CDR2 (germline): LNHDA, SQIVND (reference sequence). The CDR3 contains 15 residues. In nucleotides, the CDR3 is TGTGCCAGCCTGAGTCCCGGGCCCCGGAGGACTGAAGCTTTCTTT. Its translation is CASLSPGPRRTEAFF.

This clone came up once. This chain links TRBV29-1 with TRBJ2-1; D perhaps matches TRBD1 (6 bases). Germline V lookup: CDR1 SQVTM, CDR2 ANQGSEA. The CDR3 length is 17 residues. Trimming removed 7 bases at V and 8 bases at J, with 30 bases between. CDR3 loop: CSGAAFPSDSFGDEQFF. The CDR3 region has the DNA TGCAGCGGGGCGGCCTTCCCTTCGGACAGTTTTGGGGATGAGCAGTTCTTC.

V gene TRBV29-1 combines with J gene TRBJ1-5; weak D call: TRBD1 (5 bases). With 4 bases removed from V and 3 bases from J, the gap between germline ends came to 16 bases. From germline, CDR1 is SQVTM and CDR2 ANQGSEA. The CDR3 sequence is 15 residues long. Here the CDR3 reads CSVVSGTVPNQPQHF. CDR3 in DNA: TGCAGCGTTGTAAGCGGGACGGTCCCCAATCAGCCCCAGCATTTT.

The J gene is TRBJ2-1, the V gene TRBV4-3; 7 nucleotides match TRBD1. Per the germline V gene, CDR1 is LGHNA and CDR2 is YSLEER. The V and J ends lost 0 bases and 7 bases, in that order; junction bases with no gene match: 9. CDR3 length: 16 amino acids. This CDR3 is CASSQEVGQGENEQFF. The CDR3 DNA follows: TGCGCCAGCAGCCAAGAAGTTGGGCAGGGGGAAAATGAGCAGTTCTTC.

In its sample, this clone was seen once. The chain has TRBV6-5 and TRBJ2-2, with unresolved D. Trimming shortened V by 4 bases and J by 0 bases, and 9 bases separated the two germline ends. CDR1 and CDR2 from the germline V gene are MNHEY and SVGAGI. The CDR3 contains 15 residues. The CDR3 spells CASSLSPANTGELFF. CDR3 nucleotides: TGTGCCAGCAGTTTGTCACCGGCGAACACCGGGGAGCTGTTTTTT.

The J gene is TRBJ2-7, the V gene TRBV10-3, with 10 bases matching TRBD1. The CDR3 has 13 residues. Unmatched junction bases numbered 4, after V lost 4 bases and J lost 7 bases. Germline V gives CDR1 ENHRY, CDR2 SYGVKD. In DNA, the CDR3 is TGTGCCATCAGTGTGAGGACAGGGGGAGAGCAGTACTTC. Its protein is CAISVRTGGEQYF.

The chain couples TRBV28 to TRBJ1-1; D may be TRBD1 (6 bases). The germline gives CDR1 MDHEN, CDR2 SYDVKM. V gave up 2 bases and J gave up 6 bases, with 10 bases separating them. The CDR3 extends over 13 amino acids. The CDR3 DNA sequence: TGTGCCAGCAGTTTAACAGGGCTACCTGAAGCTTTCTTT. Translation gives CASSLTGLPEAFF.

The chain recombines TRBV20-1 with TRBJ1-2; a weak D match, TRBD1 (5 bases). The V end lost 7 bases, the J end lost 7 bases, and 10 bases lay between the germline ends. The CDR3 has 10 amino acids. Germline lookup yields CDR1 DFQATT and CDR2 SNEGSKA (reference sequence). CDR3 sequence: CSVTGRGYTF. The DNA for the CDR3 is TGCAGTGTTACAGGTCGTGGCTACACCTTC.

This rearrangement joins TRBV4-1 to TRBJ2-5; maybe TRBD2 (6 bases). The CDR3 totals 18 residues. V lost 0 bases and J lost 1, with 18 bases in between. Germline CDR1 reads MGHRA; CDR2 reads YSYEKL. In nucleotides, the CDR3 is TGCGCCAGCAGCCAAGAAAACACCGCTAGCGACCTCCAAGAGACCCAGTACTTC. It is translated as CASSQENTASDLQETQYF.

The rearrangement uses TRBV14 and TRBJ2-3; 8 bases are a match to TRBD1. This CDR3 comprises 17 residues. Trimming removed 1 base from V and 2 bases from J; junction bases left unmatched: 8. Germline V gene lookup returns CDR1 SGHDN and CDR2 FVKESK. CDR3 DNA sequence: TGTGCCAGCAGCCAAGTCCAACAGGGGGTCATCACAGATACGCAGTATTTT. It codes for CASSQVQQGVITDTQYF.

The chain combines TRBV27 with TRBJ1-1; a weak D match, TRBD1 (6 bases). The CDR3 covers 16 residues. Per the germline V gene, CDR1 is MNHEY and CDR2 is SMNVEV (reference sequence). Trimming stripped 2 bases from V and 6 bases from J, with 19 bases between. For the CDR3, the DNA is TGTGCCAGCAGTTTACATCACAGGGAGGGTTCGGCTGAAGCTTTCTTT. This sequence encodes CASSLHHREGSAEAFF.

The chain combines TRBV27 with TRBJ1-1; D unclear. The CDR3 spans 13 residues. V was shortened by 4 bases and J by 1 base, with 7 bases between the two germline ends. Germline assignment: CDR1 MNHEY and CDR2 SMNVEV (reference sequence). The CDR3 DNA sequence: TGTGCCAGCAGTTATCAGGAGAACACTGAAGCTTTCTTT. Residues: CASSYQENTEAFF.

The rearrangement links TRBV15 to TRBJ2-5, with D perhaps matching TRBD2 (5 bases). V shed 0 bases and J shed 5 bases, with 13 bases lying between them. CDR3 size: 15 residues. Germline CDR1 reads LNHNV; CDR2 reads YYDKDF (reference sequence). For the CDR3, the DNA is TGTGCCACCAGCAGAGATTTCGGGGTGGGGGAGACCCAGTACTTC. Protein sequence: CATSRDFGVGETQYF.

V is TRBV15 and J is TRBJ1-1, with 10 bases that match TRBD1. V trimming: 5 bases; J trimming: 5 bases; junction bases outside the gene matches: 11. The CDR3 sequence is 16 residues long. Germline V gene data show CDR1 as LNHNV and CDR2 as YYDKDF (reference sequence). The chain's CDR3 is CATSQTGGHTDTEAFF. DNA for the CDR3: TGTGCCACCAGCCAGACAGGGGGCCATACGGATACTGAAGCTTTCTTT.

This clone has just one count. As DNA, the CDR3 is TGTGCCAGCAGCCAAAACCACAGGTGGGGTAACACCGGGGAGCTGTTTTTT. The encoded protein is CASSQNHRWGNTGELFF. This chain uses TRBV16 with TRBJ2-2; perhaps TRBD1 as D (5 bases). V dropped 2 bases and J dropped 2 bases, with 15 bases sitting between them. Germline V gives CDR1 KGHSY, CDR2 FQNENV. CDR3 size: 17 residues.

The CDR3 DNA follows: TGTGCCAGCAGAAACAGGTTCACAGATACGCAGTATTTT. Its protein is CASRNRFTDTQYF. This chain joins TRBV27 and TRBJ2-3; a weak D match, TRBD1 (5 bases). Germline loops: CDR1 MNHEY, CDR2 SMNVEV (reference sequence). The CDR3 spans 13 residues. The V and J ends lost 6 bases and 2 bases respectively, with 9 bases between them.

The V call is TRBV2, the J call TRBJ2-7, with D unresolved. This CDR3 comprises 11 residues. V was cut by 6 bases and J by 2 bases, with 5 bases left in between. Germline values: CDR1 SNHLY, CDR2 FYNNEI. The CDR3 protein is CASRAPYEQYF. The CDR3 DNA is TGTGCCAGCAGGGCCCCCTACGAGCAGTACTTC.

The V gene is TRBV5-6, the J gene TRBJ1-1, with TRBD1 matching 7 bases. CDR3 length: 18 residues. Trimming removed 3 bases from V and 5 bases from J; junction bases left unmatched: 19. The V gene's germline CDR1 is SGHDT and CDR2 YYEEEE. CDR3 bases: TGTGCCAGCAGCTCCCTAACCTTAGACAGGGAATCGAGTACTGAAGCTTTCTTT. Its translation: CASSSLTLDRESSTEAFF.

V usage is TRBV6-4 and J usage is TRBJ1-2; D not certain. Germline V gene data show CDR1 as MRHNA and CDR2 as SNTAGT. The CDR3 extends over 14 amino acids. Trimming removed 0 bases at V and 8 bases at J, with 13 bases between. The CDR3 here is CASSDSAKLDGYTF. The CDR3 bases are TGTGCCAGCAGTGACTCGGCCAAGCTAGACGGCTACACCTTC.

V gene TRBV28 combines with J gene TRBJ2-2; maybe TRBD2 (6 bases). Germline V gives CDR1 MDHEN, CDR2 SYDVKM. The length of the CDR3 is 17 residues. V was pared by 6 bases and J by 4 bases, with 21 bases between. The CDR3 here is CASSIKPREPGTGELFF. DNA for the CDR3: TGTGCCAGCAGCATCAAGCCTCGGGAGCCCGGCACCGGGGAGCTGTTTTTT.

Comment on this clone: Mismatch with germline at one junction end may stem from a read error. J is TRBJ2-1 and V is TRBV28, with a weak D call TRBD1 (5 bases). Germline lookup yields CDR1 MDHEN and CDR2 SYDVKM. This CDR3 is 13 amino acids long. CDR3 in DNA: TGTGCCAGCAGACCTCCTCTGGGGCAGGTGAGGCTCTTC. Its translation: CASRPPLGQVRLF.

This clone has just one count. The gene calls are TRBV5-5 and TRBJ1-6, with 7 bases fitting TRBD1. The CDR3 covers 14 residues. Germline V gene sequence: CDR1 SGHKS, CDR2 YYEKEE (reference sequence). The V and J ends lost 6 bases and 6 bases, in that order; junction bases with no gene match: 6. CDR3: CASTTNRGNSPLHF. The CDR3 DNA reads as TGTGCCAGCACCACAAACAGGGGTAATTCACCCCTCCACTTT.

This clone was picked up a small number of times. V and J are TRBV25-1 and TRBJ2-1, with 8 positions matching TRBD1. The germline gives CDR1 MGHDK, CDR2 SYGVNS. With 5 bases clipped from V and 5 bases from J, the junction kept 5 bases outside the gene matches. The CDR3 is made up of 14 amino acids. The CDR3: CASSPDRGDNEQFF. The CDR3 DNA is TGTGCCAGCAGTCCTGACAGGGGAGACAATGAGCAGTTCTTC. Full variable domain (remainder filled in from reference TRBV25-1 and TRBJ2-1): EADIYQTPRYLVIGTGKKITLECSQTMGHDKMYWYQQDPGMELHLIHYSYGVNSTEKGDLSSESTVSRIRTEHFPLTLESARPSHTSQYLCASSPDRGDNEQFFGPGTRLTVL.

This chain connects TRBV27 to TRBJ2-1; maybe TRBD2 (5 bases). V lost 3 bases, J lost 3 bases, and 15 bases lay in between. Germline V gives CDR1 MNHEY, CDR2 SMNVEV (reference sequence). This CDR3 has 16 amino acids. Here the CDR3 reads CASSLAGMLGYNEQFF. Written as DNA, the CDR3 is TGTGCCAGCAGTTTGGCGGGTATGTTAGGCTACAATGAGCAGTTCTTC.

This chain joins TRBV28 and TRBJ2-7, with 9 bases identical to TRBD1. This CDR3 has 14 residues. In germline, CDR1 is MDHEN, CDR2 SYDVKM. The V segment lost 2 bases and the J segment 2 bases; nucleotides outside the gene matches: 1. CDR3 in amino acids: CASSLRTGAYEQYF. DNA of the CDR3: TGTGCCAGCAGTTTACGGACAGGGGCCTACGAGCAGTACTTC. The entire variable domain, with the rest obtained from reference TRBV28 and TRBJ2-7, is as follows: DVKVTQSSRYLVKRTGEKVFLECVQDMDHENMFWYRQDPGLGLRLIYFSYDVKMKEKGDIPEGYSVSREKKERFSLILESASTNQTSMYLCASSLRTGAYEQYFGPGTRLTVT.

The genes are TRBV19 and TRBJ2-1, with unresolved D. CDR1 is LNHDA, CDR2 SQIVND, per germline (reference sequence). This CDR3 contains 11 residues. Deletions cut 4 bases from V and 7 bases from J, with 5 bases between. CDR3 coding DNA: TGTGCCAGTAGTACGGAGAATGAGCAGTTCTTC. This translates into CASSTENEQFF.

The gene calls are TRBV6-5 and TRBJ1-2; 8 bases match TRBD1. Losses at the gene ends were 0 bases for V and 5 bases for J; bases not matched to a gene: 8. CDR3 length equals 16 residues. Germline assignment: CDR1 MNHEY and CDR2 SVGAGI. CDR3: CASSYSGTGYLYGYTF. DNA of the CDR3: TGTGCCAGCAGTTACTCCGGGACAGGATATCTGTATGGCTACACCTTC.

The chain carries TRBV5-1 and TRBJ1-2; possible D gene TRBD1, 5 bases. Deletions cut 4 bases from V and 4 bases from J, with 14 bases between. The CDR3 contains 14 residues. Germline CDR1 is SGHRS and CDR2 is YFSETQ. The DNA of the CDR3 is TGCGCCAGCAGCCGGGGAGGGACTCTCTATGGCTACACCTTC. It translates to CASSRGGTLYGYTF.

The genes are TRBV27 and TRBJ2-7; TRBD1 matches at 8 bases. Trimming removed 5 bases from V and 2 bases from J; junction bases left unmatched: 5. The germline V gene has CDR1 MNHEY and CDR2 SMNVEV (reference sequence). The CDR3 has 14 amino acids. The CDR3, as DNA: TGTGCCAGCAGTCCGGACAGGGCCCCCTACGAGCAGTACTTC. The encoded protein is CASSPDRAPYEQYF.

J is TRBJ2-7 and V is TRBV15, with 8 bases lining up with TRBD1. Unmatched junction bases numbered 3, after V lost 2 bases and J lost 0 bases. The V gene's germline CDR1 is LNHNV and CDR2 YYDKDF (reference sequence). The length of the CDR3 is 15 residues. The chain's CDR3 is CATSRRQGSSYEQYF. DNA of the CDR3: TGTGCCACCAGCAGAAGACAGGGGAGCTCCTACGAGCAGTACTTC.

This clone is a singleton in its sample. The chain carries TRBV28 and TRBJ2-7, with D possibly being TRBD1 (7 bases). The CDR3 totals 14 residues. The V gene lost 6 bases and the J gene lost 3 bases, with 15 bases spanning the gap. The germline V gene has CDR1 MDHEN and CDR2 SYDVKM. This CDR3 is CASSLRGDFYEQYF. As DNA, the CDR3 is TGTGCCAGCAGCCTCAGGGGGGATTTCTACGAGCAGTACTTC.